This is a list of T cell receptor beta chains from one sample in a study of regulatory T cells in long-lasting Graves disease. Each CDR3 protein is one row after TCRdb ran MiXCR on the multiplex PCR reads. The sample carries 700,000 or so distinct CDR3 sequences, roughly 30% recorded once. The sample here was peripheral blood mononuclear cells (PBMCs), taken when the disease was refractory, from a patient treated with antithyroid drugs. These receptors were collected from a female donor with Graves disease. Each CDR3 is given without its conserved first and last residue. The D gene is left open where the match is weak.

d_gene,j_gene,v_gene,CDR3aa
-,TRBJ2-7,TRBV5-1,ASSFSGKTYEQY
TRBD1,TRBJ1-6,TRBV7-3,ASSLTGRDNSPLH
TRBD2,TRBJ2-2,TRBV6-5,ASSYSSVAGESGELF
TRBD2,TRBJ2-7,TRBV24-1,ATSDAGLADLYEQY
-,TRBJ1-3,TRBV6-1,ATGTTSGNTIY
TRBD2,TRBJ2-1,TRBV6-1,ATTSGRFDNEQF
TRBD1,TRBJ1-2,TRBV30,VWSNPDRVGYT
TRBD1,TRBJ1-5,TRBV28,ASSPLDRAARPQH
-,TRBJ1-5,TRBV3-1,ASSHQGRDQPQH
-,TRBJ2-3,TRBV7-3,ASSLSGGTDTQY
-,TRBJ2-3,TRBV30,AWKVPGTDTQY
-,TRBJ1-5,TRBV10-3,AISVDSLSVRNQPQH
-,TRBJ2-7,TRBV20-1,SARTLRGPSYEQY
TRBD1,TRBJ1-3,TRBV5-1,ASSPGQGASSGNTIY
-,TRBJ1-1,TRBV29-1,SVALRERGTEAF
TRBD1,TRBJ1-5,TRBV28,ASSLTGVYQPQH
-,TRBJ1-1,TRBV7-3,ASTLDFGTEAF
-,TRBJ2-5,TRBV7-6,ASSLAGGNQETQY
-,TRBJ1-5,TRBV12-3/TRBV12-4,ASSLGRNQPQH
-,TRBJ2-2,TRBV19,ASSITGDGELF
-,TRBJ2-7,TRBV29-1,SESPGGYLYEQY
-,TRBJ2-7,TRBV29-1,SVRQNNYEQY
-,TRBJ1-1,TRBV10-3,ATTIKVGGNTEAF
TRBD2,TRBJ2-1,TRBV6-5,ASSYSSGTSSYNEQF
-,TRBJ1-2,TRBV27,ASSWLAGSPGYT
TRBD1,TRBJ1-2,TRBV20-1,SAPSDRGYGYT
-,TRBJ1-2,TRBV12-3/TRBV12-4,ASSLTRGGLNGYT
TRBD1,TRBJ1-3,TRBV9,ASSGTGRNTIY
-,TRBJ1-5,TRBV6-1,ASSDGGNRNQPQH
-,TRBJ2-5,TRBV3-1,ASSQHRGETQY
TRBD1,TRBJ1-5,TRBV7-9,ASSPPGQLNQPQH
TRBD1,TRBJ1-5,TRBV7-8,ASSLGIGTADFNQPQH